Described below is a single TCR beta chain sequence and its context. TCRdb fed the reads into MiXCR, producing one record per CDR3 protein. Seen here are more than 150,000 distinct CDR3 sequences, around 22% observed once, and the top ten hold 9.5% to 12%. These data come from a study of T cell repertoires in cytomegalovirus infection. This receptor was obtained from a human donor in good health (CMV status not recorded). Some clones in this sample may be carry-over from other donors' samples. Sequencing was performed on PBMCs.

The CDR3 sequence: CASRFSGSSYNEQFF. The CDR3 coding sequence is TGTGCCAGCAGATTCAGCGGGAGCTCCTACAATGAGCAGTTCTTC. The V call is TRBV12-3 or TRBV12-4, the J call TRBJ2-1, with TRBD2 identical over 8 bases. The CDR3 has 15 amino acids. V was clipped by 6 bases and J by 0 bases; unmatched bases: 4.